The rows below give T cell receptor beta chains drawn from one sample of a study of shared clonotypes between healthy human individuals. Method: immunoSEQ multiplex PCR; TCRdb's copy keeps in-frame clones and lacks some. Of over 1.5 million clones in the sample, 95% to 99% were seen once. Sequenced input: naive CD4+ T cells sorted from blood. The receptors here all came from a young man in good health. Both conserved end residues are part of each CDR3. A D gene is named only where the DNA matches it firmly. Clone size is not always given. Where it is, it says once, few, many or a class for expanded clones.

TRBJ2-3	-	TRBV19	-	TGTGCCAGTAGTATGTTTGAGACCTTCACAGATACGCAGTATTTT	CASSMFETFTDTQYF
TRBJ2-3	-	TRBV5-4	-	TGTGCCAGCAGGGGACGGTGGGGGACAGATACGCAGTATTTT	CASRGRWGTDTQYF
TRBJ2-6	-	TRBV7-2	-	TGTGCCAGCAGCTTAGACTCTGGGGCCAACGTCCTGACTTTC	CASSLDSGANVLTF
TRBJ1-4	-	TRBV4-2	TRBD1	TGTGCCAGCAGCCCCAAAAAGACAGGGGCTAAACCAAATAATGAAAAACTGTTTTTT	CASSPKKTGAKPNNEKLFF
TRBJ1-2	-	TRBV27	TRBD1	TGTGCCAGCAGCGATAACCCAGGGGGCAACTATGGCTACACCTTC	CASSDNPGGNYGYTF
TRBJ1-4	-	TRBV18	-	TGTGCCAGCTCACCCCTAGGGGTCCGCAGTGAAAAACTGTTTTTT	CASSPLGVRSEKLFF
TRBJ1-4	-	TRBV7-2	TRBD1	TGTGCCAGCAGCTTACGGGACAGGGACATCGCAACTAATGAAAAACTGTTTTTT	CASSLRDRDIATNEKLFF
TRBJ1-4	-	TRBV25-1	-	TGTGCCAGCAGTCTTCTGGAGGCAACTAATGAAAAACTGTTTTTT	CASSLLEATNEKLFF
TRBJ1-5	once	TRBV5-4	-	TGTGCCAGCAGCTTGGCCGGGGGAGATCAGCCCCAGCATTTT	CASSLAGGDQPQHF
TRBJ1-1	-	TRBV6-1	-	TGTGCCAGCAGTACGGGACCGCTTATGAACACTGAAGCTTTCTTT	CASSTGPLMNTEAFF
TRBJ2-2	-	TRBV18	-	TGTGCCAGCTCACCACGGGCAGGGGACACCGGGGAGCTGTTTTTT	CASSPRAGDTGELFF
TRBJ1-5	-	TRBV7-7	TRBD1	TGTGCTAGCAGCACCGGACAGGGGATTTTGCAGCCCCAGCATTTT	CASSTGQGILQPQHF
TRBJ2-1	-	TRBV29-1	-	TGCAGCGCCGCCCGGGACCTGAGAACTACCTACAATGAGCAGTTCTTC	CSAARDLRTTYNEQFF
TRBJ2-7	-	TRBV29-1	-	TGCAGCACCACGGGGGGCTGCGACGAGCAGTACTTC	CSTTGGCDEQYF
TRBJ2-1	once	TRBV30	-	TGTGCCTGGAGTGTAGGTTCAGGGCATAAGCGTGTACATTACAATGAGCAGTTCTTC	CAWSVGSGHKRVHYNEQFF
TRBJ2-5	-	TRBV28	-	TGTGCCAGCAGTTTCGCAGGGCAAGAAGAGACCCAGTACTTC	CASSFAGQEETQYF
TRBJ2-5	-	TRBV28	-	TGTGCCAGCAGTTCGGACGTGAAGACCCAGTACTTC	CASSSDVKTQYF
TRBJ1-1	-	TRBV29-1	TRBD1	TGCAGCGCCAAGATTCGACAGGGGTTTACTGAAGCTTTCTTT	CSAKIRQGFTEAFF
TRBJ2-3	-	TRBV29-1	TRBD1	TGCAGCGTGCTCACAGGGGCAGATACGCAGTATTTT	CSVLTGADTQYF
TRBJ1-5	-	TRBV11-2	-	TGTGCCAGCAGCTTCCATCAGGGTCAGCCCCAGCATTTT	CASSFHQGQPQHF
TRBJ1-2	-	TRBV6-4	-	TGTGCCAGCAGTGACCGGCGGGAGTCAGGAGGTGGCTACACCTTC	CASSDRRESGGGYTF
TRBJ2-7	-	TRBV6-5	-	TGTGCCAGCAGCCGACGGGACTCGAGCTCCTACGAGCAGTACTTC	CASSRRDSSSYEQYF
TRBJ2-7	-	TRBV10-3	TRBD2	TGTGCCATCAGTGATCTACGCGGGAGGGGCTCCTACGAGCAGTACTTC	CAISDLRGRGSYEQYF
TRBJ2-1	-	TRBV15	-	TGTGCCACCAGCAGGGCTACAGGGTCTGAGCAGTTCTTC	CATSRATGSEQFF
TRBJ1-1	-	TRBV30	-	TGTGCCTGGAGTGTTAGGCGGCACTCGGCTGAAGCTTTCTTT	CAWSVRRHSAEAFF
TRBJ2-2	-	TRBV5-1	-	TGCGCCAGCAGCCCCCCACCAGTCAACACCGGGGAGCTGTTTTTT	CASSPPPVNTGELFF
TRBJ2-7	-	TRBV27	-	TGTGCCAGCAGTTTAGGTTTTCGAGGGGGGCAGTACTTC	CASSLGFRGGQYF
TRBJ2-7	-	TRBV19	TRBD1	TGTGCCAGTAGTCTCCAGGGGGCAAGCTCCTACGAGCAGTACTTC	CASSLQGASSYEQYF
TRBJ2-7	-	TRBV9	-	TGTGCCAGCAGCGTAGGAGGTCGTCTCTCCTACGAGCAGTACTTC	CASSVGGRLSYEQYF
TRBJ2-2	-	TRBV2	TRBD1	TGTGCCAGCAGTTCGACAGGGTTGGCCGGGGAGCTGTTTTTT	CASSSTGLAGELFF
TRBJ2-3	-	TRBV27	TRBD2	TGTGCCAGCAGCTTCAGACTAGCTGTAGATACGCAGTATTTT	CASSFRLAVDTQYF
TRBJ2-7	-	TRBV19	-	TGTGCCAGTAGTATTAGGACCCTTCAACCCTACGAGCAGTACTTC	CASSIRTLQPYEQYF
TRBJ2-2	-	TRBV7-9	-	TGTGCCAGCAGCCCAGGAGGCGGGACCGGGGAGCTGTTTTTT	CASSPGGGTGELFF